A selection of T cell receptor beta chains follows, all from one sample in a study of cytomegalovirus exposure and HLA in healthy donors. Produced via immunoSEQ multiplex PCR; TCRdb's table is partial and in-frame only. The sample includes 120,000 or so clones, 81% of them seen just once. What was sequenced was PBMCs. The receptors originated from a man younger than 35 in good health and CMV-seropositive. The CDR3 runs from the conserved cysteine through the conserved F or W. A D gene is named only where the DNA matches it firmly. A clone size is listed for some rows: how often the clone was seen (once, few, many), or a class if it is expanded.

v_call: TRBV14; d_call: NA; clone_size: NA; j_call: TRBJ2-5; cdr3_nt: TGTGCCAGCAGCCAGCGGGGTGGAGAGACCCAGTACTTC; cdr3_aa: CASSQRGGETQYF
v_call: TRBV2; d_call: TRBD1; clone_size: NA; j_call: TRBJ2-5; cdr3_nt: TGTGCCAGCAGCAAGTCGGAGGGGACAGGGCGAGAGACCCAGTACTTC; cdr3_aa: CASSKSEGTGRETQYF
v_call: TRBV5-1; d_call: NA; clone_size: NA; j_call: TRBJ2-3; cdr3_nt: TGCGCCAGCAGCCTACGGGACTTCCCCAACACAGATACGCAGTATTTT; cdr3_aa: CASSLRDFPNTDTQYF
v_call: TRBV30; d_call: NA; clone_size: NA; j_call: TRBJ2-1; cdr3_nt: TGTGCCTGGAGTGCGGGTGGTACCGGCTCCTACAATGAGCAGTTCTTC; cdr3_aa: CAWSAGGTGSYNEQFF
v_call: TRBV15; d_call: TRBD1; clone_size: few; j_call: TRBJ2-7; cdr3_nt: TGTGCCACCAGCAGGACAGGGACCCTCTCCTACGAGCAGTACTTC; cdr3_aa: CATSRTGTLSYEQYF
v_call: TRBV7-2; d_call: TRBD1; clone_size: NA; j_call: TRBJ1-4; cdr3_nt: TGTGCCAGCAGCTTAGACCGGGACAGTGCAACTAATGAAAAACTGTTTTTT; cdr3_aa: CASSLDRDSATNEKLFF
v_call: TRBV5-6; d_call: NA; clone_size: few; j_call: TRBJ1-2; cdr3_nt: TGTGCCAGTACCGGAGACTATGGCTACACCTTC; cdr3_aa: CASTGDYGYTF
v_call: TRBV30; d_call: TRBD2; clone_size: NA; j_call: TRBJ2-1; cdr3_nt: TGTGCCTGGAGTGTTTCGGGGGGAGAGCAGTTCTTC; cdr3_aa: CAWSVSGGEQFF
v_call: TRBV5-6; d_call: NA; clone_size: NA; j_call: TRBJ2-1; cdr3_nt: TGTGCCAGCAGCCCACGACTTCATGAGCAGTTCTTC; cdr3_aa: CASSPRLHEQFF
v_call: TRBV5-6; d_call: TRBD1; clone_size: NA; j_call: TRBJ2-7; cdr3_nt: TGTGCCAGCAGCTCGGGGACAGGGTTAGGCGAGCAGTACTTC; cdr3_aa: CASSSGTGLGEQYF
v_call: TRBV30; d_call: TRBD2; clone_size: NA; j_call: TRBJ2-2; cdr3_nt: TGTGCCTGGAGGGGAGGGAATTGGGGCACCGGGGAGCTGTTTTTT; cdr3_aa: CAWRGGNWGTGELFF
v_call: TRBV7-2; d_call: NA; clone_size: NA; j_call: TRBJ2-3; cdr3_nt: TGTGCCAGCAGCTTTAGTTGGGGGACTAGCACAGATACGCAGTATTTT; cdr3_aa: CASSFSWGTSTDTQYF
v_call: TRBV2; d_call: TRBD1; clone_size: NA; j_call: TRBJ2-4; cdr3_nt: TGTGCCAGCAATGGGGGACAGAGGAACATTCAGTACTTC; cdr3_aa: CASNGGQRNIQYF
v_call: TRBV11-2; d_call: NA; clone_size: few; j_call: TRBJ1-3; cdr3_nt: TGTGCCAGCAGCTTAGTAGGACAGAGTGGAAACACCATATATTTT; cdr3_aa: CASSLVGQSGNTIYF
v_call: TRBV5-1; d_call: TRBD2; clone_size: NA; j_call: TRBJ2-3; cdr3_nt: TGCGCCAGCAGCTTGCAACTAGCGGGTGGAACCGCTTCGGGCACAGATACGCAGTATTTT; cdr3_aa: CASSLQLAGGTASGTDTQYF
v_call: TRBV27; d_call: TRBD1; clone_size: NA; j_call: TRBJ2-7; cdr3_nt: TGTGCCAGCAGTTTGACAGGGCCTCTAAACGAGCAGTACTTC; cdr3_aa: CASSLTGPLNEQYF
v_call: TRBV7-9; d_call: TRBD2; clone_size: once; j_call: TRBJ2-3; cdr3_nt: TGTGCCAGCAGCCCACCGGAGACTAGCGGGGCAAGGGTAGATACGCAGTATTTT; cdr3_aa: CASSPPETSGARVDTQYF
v_call: TRBV9; d_call: NA; clone_size: NA; j_call: TRBJ2-7; cdr3_nt: TGTGCCAGCAGCGCTCAGGGCTACGAGCAGTACTTC; cdr3_aa: CASSAQGYEQYF
v_call: TRBV7-2; d_call: NA; clone_size: NA; j_call: TRBJ2-7; cdr3_nt: TGTGCCAGCAGCTTAGGCAGCTACGAGCAGTACTTC; cdr3_aa: CASSLGSYEQYF
v_call: TRBV6-5; d_call: NA; clone_size: NA; j_call: TRBJ2-2; cdr3_nt: TGTGCCAGCAGCGCCTATGGGCCTCCCACCGGGGAGCTGTTTTTT; cdr3_aa: CASSAYGPPTGELFF
v_call: TRBV10-3; d_call: TRBD2; clone_size: NA; j_call: TRBJ2-7; cdr3_nt: TGTGCCATCAGTGAGGACACTAGCGGGAGGCTTGGCGAGCAGTACTTC; cdr3_aa: CAISEDTSGRLGEQYF
v_call: TRBV2; d_call: NA; clone_size: NA; j_call: TRBJ2-2; cdr3_nt: TGTGCCAGCAGTGCCCCGGGAACCGGGGAGCTGTTTTTT; cdr3_aa: CASSAPGTGELFF
v_call: TRBV13; d_call: NA; clone_size: NA; j_call: TRBJ2-2; cdr3_nt: TGTGCCAGCAGCGGACTGGACACCGGGGAGCTGTTTTTT; cdr3_aa: CASSGLDTGELFF
v_call: TRBV25-1; d_call: TRBD1; clone_size: NA; j_call: TRBJ1-4; cdr3_nt: TGTGCAGCAGGCGGCCGACAGGGAGAAAAACTGTTTTTT; cdr3_aa: CAAGGRQGEKLFF
v_call: TRBV5-1; d_call: TRBD2; clone_size: NA; j_call: TRBJ2-2; cdr3_nt: TGCGCCAGCAGCTTGGCGGGGACTAGAACCGGGGAGCTGTTTTTT; cdr3_aa: CASSLAGTRTGELFF
v_call: TRBV13; d_call: TRBD1; clone_size: NA; j_call: TRBJ2-5; cdr3_nt: TGTGCCAGCAGCCCCGGGACAGACCAAGAGACCCAGTACTTC; cdr3_aa: CASSPGTDQETQYF
v_call: TRBV6-1; d_call: TRBD1; clone_size: NA; j_call: TRBJ1-5; cdr3_nt: TGTGCCAGCAGCTCAGACAGGGTGGGTCAGCCCCAGCATTTT; cdr3_aa: CASSSDRVGQPQHF
v_call: TRBV6-6; d_call: TRBD1; clone_size: NA; j_call: TRBJ2-5; cdr3_nt: TGTGCCAGCAGAATACAGGGGAGCCAAGAGACCCAGTACTTC; cdr3_aa: CASRIQGSQETQYF
v_call: TRBV9; d_call: NA; clone_size: NA; j_call: TRBJ2-5; cdr3_nt: TGTGCCAGCAGCGGGGGGGTAGCTGCGACCCAGTACTTC; cdr3_aa: CASSGGVAATQYF
v_call: TRBV5-1; d_call: TRBD2; clone_size: NA; j_call: TRBJ2-5; cdr3_nt: TGCGCCAGCAGCTTGGTTGCTAGCGGGAAAGAGACCCAGTACTTC; cdr3_aa: CASSLVASGKETQYF
v_call: TRBV7-6; d_call: TRBD2; clone_size: NA; j_call: TRBJ2-1; cdr3_nt: TGTGCCAGCAGCTTATCGGGAGGGTTCGTCAATGAGCAGTTCTTC; cdr3_aa: CASSLSGGFVNEQFF
v_call: TRBV7-8; d_call: TRBD2; clone_size: few; j_call: TRBJ2-3; cdr3_nt: TGTGCCAGCAGCGATTACAGCCCGGGACTAAGCACAGATACGCAGTATTTT; cdr3_aa: CASSDYSPGLSTDTQYF
v_call: TRBV18; d_call: NA; clone_size: NA; j_call: TRBJ1-5; cdr3_nt: TGTGCCAGCTCACCACGGGACATGAGCAATCAGCCCCAGCATTTT; cdr3_aa: CASSPRDMSNQPQHF
v_call: TRBV5-5; d_call: TRBD1; clone_size: NA; j_call: TRBJ1-3; cdr3_nt: TGTGCCAGCAGCGGACAGGGGGCTTCTGGAAACACCATATATTTT; cdr3_aa: CASSGQGASGNTIYF
v_call: TRBV18; d_call: NA; clone_size: NA; j_call: TRBJ2-1; cdr3_nt: TGTGCCAGCTCACCACCCTTCCTAGCGACTTACAATGAGCAGTTCTTC; cdr3_aa: CASSPPFLATYNEQFF
v_call: TRBV5-1; d_call: TRBD1; clone_size: NA; j_call: TRBJ2-5; cdr3_nt: TGCGCCAGCAGCTACCAACCGGACAGGGAGAGGGTAGAGACCCAGTACTTC; cdr3_aa: CASSYQPDRERVETQYF
v_call: TRBV6-6; d_call: TRBD1; clone_size: once; j_call: TRBJ1-3; cdr3_nt: TGTGCCAGCAGTTACGGGACAGGGAAAGGAAACACCATATATTTT; cdr3_aa: CASSYGTGKGNTIYF
v_call: TRBV2; d_call: NA; clone_size: NA; j_call: TRBJ2-7; cdr3_nt: TGTGCCAGCCGGCAGGTTGCCGGCGAGCAGTACTTC; cdr3_aa: CASRQVAGEQYF
v_call: TRBV27; d_call: TRBD2; clone_size: once; j_call: TRBJ2-7; cdr3_nt: TGTGCCAGCAGTTCGGGGGAGGGGTACGAGCAGTACTTC; cdr3_aa: CASSSGEGYEQYF
v_call: TRBV2; d_call: NA; clone_size: NA; j_call: TRBJ1-5; cdr3_nt: TGTGCCAGCAGTGGGGACTACAGCAATCAGCCCCAGCATTTT; cdr3_aa: CASSGDYSNQPQHF
v_call: TRBV4-3; d_call: TRBD1; clone_size: NA; j_call: TRBJ1-6; cdr3_nt: TGCGCCAGCAGCCAAGCTAACAGGGGCCGCACGCCACCCCTCCACTTT; cdr3_aa: CASSQANRGRTPPLHF
v_call: TRBV13; d_call: NA; clone_size: NA; j_call: TRBJ1-2; cdr3_nt: TGTGCCAGCATTAAAACTCTCAAAAGTACTAACTATGGCTACACCTTC; cdr3_aa: CASIKTLKSTNYGYTF
v_call: TRBV5-1; d_call: NA; clone_size: NA; j_call: TRBJ2-2; cdr3_nt: TGCGCCAGCAGCCGATTGGCAGAGAACACCGGGGAGCTGTTTTTT; cdr3_aa: CASSRLAENTGELFF
v_call: TRBV5-1; d_call: NA; clone_size: NA; j_call: TRBJ1-1; cdr3_nt: TGCGCCAGCAGCTTCCGAACAGGAATGAACACTGAAGCTTTCTTT; cdr3_aa: CASSFRTGMNTEAFF
v_call: TRBV6-1; d_call: NA; clone_size: NA; j_call: TRBJ1-5; cdr3_nt: TGTGCCAGCAGTGAAGCTCTCCAGCCCCAGCATTTT; cdr3_aa: CASSEALQPQHF
v_call: TRBV7-2; d_call: TRBD1; clone_size: NA; j_call: TRBJ2-2; cdr3_nt: TGTGCCAGCAGCATCAGACAGGGTTCTCTGGACACCGGGGAGCTGTTTTTT; cdr3_aa: CASSIRQGSLDTGELFF
v_call: TRBV29-1; d_call: TRBD1; clone_size: NA; j_call: TRBJ2-7; cdr3_nt: TGCAGCGGACAGGGGGCGGACGAGCAGTACTTC; cdr3_aa: CSGQGADEQYF
v_call: TRBV5-6; d_call: TRBD2; clone_size: NA; j_call: TRBJ2-5; cdr3_nt: TGTGCCAGCAGCTTGGGACTAGCGGGATTAGACTGGTCAGAGACCCAGTACTTC; cdr3_aa: CASSLGLAGLDWSETQYF
v_call: TRBV4-2; d_call: TRBD2; clone_size: NA; j_call: TRBJ2-1; cdr3_nt: TGTGCCAGCAGCCTTCAGACTAGCGGAGTTTACAATGAGCAGTTCTTC; cdr3_aa: CASSLQTSGVYNEQFF
v_call: TRBV27; d_call: NA; clone_size: NA; j_call: TRBJ2-5; cdr3_nt: TGTGCCAGCAGTTTAGGGGCAATGGAGACCCAGTACTTC; cdr3_aa: CASSLGAMETQYF
v_call: TRBV19; d_call: NA; clone_size: NA; j_call: TRBJ2-7; cdr3_nt: TGTGCCAGTAGTACAGGATCCCACTCCTACGAGCAGTACTTC; cdr3_aa: CASSTGSHSYEQYF
v_call: TRBV2; d_call: TRBD1; clone_size: NA; j_call: TRBJ1-5; cdr3_nt: TGTGCCAGCAAGGGGGACAGGGGGCCTCAGCCCCAGCATTTT; cdr3_aa: CASKGDRGPQPQHF
v_call: TRBV5-1; d_call: NA; clone_size: NA; j_call: TRBJ2-5; cdr3_nt: TGCGCCAGCAGCTTGGACGCGGTTGGCCAGTACTTC; cdr3_aa: CASSLDAVGQYF
v_call: TRBV6-4; d_call: NA; clone_size: few; j_call: TRBJ2-3; cdr3_nt: TGTGCCAGCAGTGAGGGAGGATCTAGCACAGATACGCAGTATTTT; cdr3_aa: CASSEGGSSTDTQYF
v_call: TRBV6-1; d_call: NA; clone_size: once; j_call: TRBJ2-1; cdr3_nt: TGTGCCAGCACGCCAGGGGCCTACAATGAGCAGTTCTTC; cdr3_aa: CASTPGAYNEQFF